A single sample is the source of the 24 T cell receptor beta chains below, sequenced in a study of T cell repertoires in cytomegalovirus infection. TCRdb reprocessed the reads via MiXCR and lists one record per CDR3 protein. The sample holds some 270,000 distinct CDR3 sequences; less than 25% are singletons and the top ten take roughly 19%. Their antigen targets remain unknown. The material sequenced was cultured PBMCs, taken from culture after CMV antigen stimulation. Receptors were obtained from a human donor in good health (CMV status not recorded). Some clones in this sample may be carry-over from other donors' samples.

The sample holds a few counts of this clonotype. V and J are TRBV7-2 and TRBJ2-3, with D possibly matching TRBD2 (6 bases). The CDR3 is 15 residues long. The V end was cut by 8 bases, the J end by 5 bases, with 20 bases between. CDR1 and CDR2 from the germline V gene are SGHTA and FQGNSA. The CDR3 region is CASRKSAGFVDTQYF. The CDR3 coding sequence is TGTGCCAGCCGTAAATCGGCGGGATTTGTAGATACGCAGTATTTT.

This clonotype came up many times. The chain employs TRBV6-6 and TRBJ2-5; the D gene could be TRBD1 or TRBD2 (5 bases each). Between the trimmed V and J ends, which lost 2 bases and 6 bases, there was a span of 19 bases. Per the germline V gene, CDR1 is MNHNY and CDR2 is SVGAGI (reference sequence). The CDR3 runs to 16 residues. The CDR3 DNA is TGTGCCAGCAGTTACCTCGCCGCATCCCGGGACCAGACCCAGTACTTC. Translating gives CASSYLAASRDQTQYF.

The chain has TRBV11-3 and TRBJ1-4; the D is unclear. The V gene's germline CDR1 is SGHNT and CDR2 YENEEA. The V end lost 5 bases, the J end lost 5 bases, and 15 bases lay between the germline ends. CDR3 length equals 15 residues. The CDR3 sequence is CASSPLGRENEKLFF. CDR3 nucleotide sequence: TGTGCCAGCAGCCCCCTGGGGAGAGAGAATGAAAAACTGTTTTTT.

This clonotype was counted only a few times. DNA for the CDR3: TGTGCCAATGGAGCGGGAGCCTCCTACAATGAGCAGTTCTTC. Translated: CANGAGASYNEQFF. This chain links TRBV28 with TRBJ2-1; 8 nucleotides agree with TRBD2. The CDR3 contains 14 residues. Germline trimming cut 10 bases from V and 0 bases from J; bases unmatched to any gene: 5. Germline V gene sequence: CDR1 MDHEN, CDR2 SYDVKM.

This clonotype was detected ten times or more. The CDR3 here is CASSRGAAQETQYF. Written as DNA, the CDR3 is TGTGCCAGCAGCCGAGGAGCAGCCCAAGAGACCCAGTACTTC. The chain is built from TRBV28 and TRBJ2-5; D gene uncertain. This CDR3 is built from 14 residues. The V end lost 6 bases, the J end lost 1 base, and 12 bases lay between the germline ends. The V gene's germline CDR1 is MDHEN and CDR2 SYDVKM.

This clonotype was observed a handful of times. The CDR3 region has the DNA TGTGCCACGCAGATAGGGGGCGAGGCCTACAATGAGCAGTTCTTC. It specifies CATQIGGEAYNEQFF. The chain combines TRBV19 with TRBJ2-1; TRBD1 agrees at 7 bases. The CDR3 runs to 15 residues. Germline V lookup: CDR1 LNHDA, CDR2 SQIVND (reference sequence). Losses at the gene ends were 10 bases for V and 2 bases for J; bases not matched to a gene: 11.

This clonotype occurred a few times. The chain has TRBV7-2 and TRBJ2-2; TRBD2 matches 9 bases. Germline loops: CDR1 SGHTA, CDR2 FQGNSA. The ends lost 2 bases at V and 10 bases at J; junction bases unmatched: 8. This CDR3 is 15 amino acids long. The CDR3, as DNA: TGTGCCAGCAGCTTATCGGCGGGAGGGCTTGCGGAGCTGTTTTTT. Translating gives CASSLSAGGLAELFF. Together with reference TRBV7-2 and TRBJ2-2, the CDR3 gives the full variable domain: GAGVSQSPSNKVTEKGKDVELRCDPISGHTALYWYRQSLGQGLEFLIYFQGNSAPDKSGLPSDRFSAERTGGSVSTLTIQRTQQEDSAVYLCASSLSAGGLAELFFGEGSRLTVL.

This chain joins TRBV20-1 and TRBJ1-1; weak D call: TRBD1 (6 bases). Trimming pared 6 bases from V and 1 base from J, leaving 18 bases between. Looked up from germline, CDR1 is DFQATT and CDR2 is SNEGSKA (reference sequence). The CDR3 runs 15 residues. In DNA, the CDR3 is TGCAGTGCGTACGCACAGGGACGGGGGAACACTGAAGCTTTCTTT. It specifies CSAYAQGRGNTEAFF.

This rearrangement joins TRBV5-1 to TRBJ2-2, with 11 bases matching TRBD2. CDR1 is SGHRS and CDR2 is YFSETQ in the germline V gene. Trimming took 2 bases from V and 5 from J; bases not matched to a gene: 2. There are 15 residues in the CDR3. The CDR3 region is CASSFGTSGTGELFF. In DNA, the CDR3 is TGCGCCAGCAGCTTTGGGACTAGCGGTACCGGGGAGCTGTTTTTT.

This clonotype was counted only a few times. The chain links TRBV18 to TRBJ2-7; TRBD2 matches 9 bases. The CDR3 loop spans 14 amino acids. Germline CDR1 and CDR2: KGHSH and LQKENI. V lost 6 bases, J lost 5 bases, and 8 bases stayed unmatched. The CDR3 sequence: CASSPRSGSDEQYF. CDR3 DNA: TGTGCCAGCTCTCCCCGTAGCGGGAGCGACGAGCAGTACTTC.

This clonotype was observed a handful of times. This chain uses TRBV12-3 or TRBV12-4 with TRBJ2-2; 12 nucleotides agree with TRBD2. This CDR3 is 16 amino acids long. The CDR3 loop is CVLGALAGGPTGELFF. CDR3 DNA sequence: TGTGTCCTTGGTGCACTAGCGGGAGGACCTACCGGGGAGCTGTTTTTT.

This chain links TRBV7-2 with TRBJ2-1; TRBD2 is a possible D gene (7 bases). The CDR3 extends over 16 amino acids. The germline V gene encodes CDR1 SGHTA and CDR2 FQGNSA. The V end was cut by 1 base, the J end by 7 bases, with 17 bases between. This CDR3 is CASSLVQGRGSNEQFF. The CDR3 DNA reads TGTGCCAGCAGCTTAGTTCAGGGGAGGGGGTCAAATGAGCAGTTCTTC.

This clonotype was counted between two and nine times. The V gene is TRBV6-5, the J gene TRBJ1-1; D is undetermined. This CDR3 is built from 14 residues. Germline-derived CDR1 and CDR2 are MNHEY and SVGAGI. V lost 2 bases, J lost 0 bases, and 7 bases lay in between. This CDR3 is CASSYSRLNTEAFF. The CDR3 DNA sequence: TGTGCCAGCAGTTACAGCAGGTTGAACACTGAAGCTTTCTTT.

This clonotype has more than one count but fewer than ten. This chain joins TRBV7-2 and TRBJ2-3; D is unresolved. The CDR3 is made up of 13 amino acids. The germline V gene encodes CDR1 SGHTA and CDR2 FQGNSA. The V end was cut by 3 bases, the J end by 4 bases, with 8 bases between. CDR3 protein: CASSFRRPDTQYF. The CDR3 nucleotides read TGTGCCAGCAGCTTTCGTAGACCAGATACGCAGTATTTT.

V is TRBV12-3 or TRBV12-4 and J is TRBJ1-1; TRBD1 might be the D (6 bases). Trimming took off 5 bases at V and 4 bases at J, with 17 bases between the two ends. This CDR3 has 15 residues. The DNA for the CDR3 is TGTGCCAGCAGTAACTGGGGGGGCGCGGGCACTGAAGCTTTCTTT. It yields the protein CASSNWGGAGTEAFF.

This clonotype was picked up a small number of times. The J gene is TRBJ1-5, the V gene TRBV28; possible D gene TRBD1, 6 bases. The CDR3 spans 15 residues. The germline V gene encodes CDR1 MDHEN and CDR2 SYDVKM. The V end was cut by 4 bases, the J end by 0 bases, with 10 bases between. CDR3 sequence (DNA): TGTGCCAGCAGTTCAGGGGACCTTAGCAATCAGCCCCAGCATTTT. This encodes CASSSGDLSNQPQHF.

V usage is TRBV28 and J usage is TRBJ2-7, with a tentative D call TRBD1 (6 bases). Trimming left V 6 bases short and J 2 bases short, with 14 bases between. The CDR3 length is 14 residues. CDR1 is MDHEN, CDR2 SYDVKM, per germline. CDR3 DNA sequence: TGTGCCAGCAGCTCAGGGGCTCGCCCCTACGAGCAGTACTTC. It encodes CASSSGARPYEQYF. The full variable domain, in which reference TRBV28 and TRBJ2-7 provide the parts outside the CDR3, is DVKVTQSSRYLVKRTGEKVFLECVQDMDHENMFWYRQDPGLGLRLIYFSYDVKMKEKGDIPEGYSVSREKKERFSLILESASTNQTSMYLCASSSGARPYEQYFGPGTRLTVT.

This clonotype was seen repeatedly, ten times or more. The chain employs TRBV6-1 and TRBJ2-5; 9 nucleotides agree with TRBD1. V was pared by 3 bases and J by 4 bases, with 6 bases of the junction left unmatched. Germline lookup yields CDR1 MNHNS and CDR2 SASEGT. This CDR3 comprises 15 residues. CDR3 DNA: TGTGCCAGCAGTGACGGGACAGGGAGATCAGAGACCCAGTACTTC. This codes for CASSDGTGRSETQYF.

This clonotype was seen a few times. V and J are TRBV5-5 and TRBJ1-5, with D possibly matching TRBD1 (5 bases). V dropped 5 bases and J dropped 5 bases, with 17 bases sitting between them. Germline loops: CDR1 SGHKS, CDR2 YYEKEE (reference sequence). The CDR3 extends over 15 amino acids. CDR3 sequence (DNA): TGTGCCAGCAGTGGGGGGTCCGCGGGGGATCAGCCCCAGCATTTT. It specifies CASSGGSAGDQPQHF.

The table lists this clonotype with a few counts. The chain joins TRBV12-3 or TRBV12-4 to TRBJ1-1, with 9 positions matching TRBD1. The CDR3 spans 15 residues. The V and J ends lost 7 bases and 5 bases, in that order; junction bases with no gene match: 11. CDR3 DNA sequence: TGTGCCAGCACTTTCCACGGGACAGGGATTACTGAAGCTTTCTTT. It is translated as CASTFHGTGITEAFF.

This clonotype was seen repeatedly, ten times or more. The chain is built from TRBV7-8 and TRBJ2-7; 8 bases match TRBD2. CDR3 size: 16 residues. After removal of 1 base from V and 3 bases from J, the junction contained 8 bases not matched to a gene. CDR1 is SGHVS, CDR2 FQNEAQ, per germline. The CDR3 DNA reads TGTGCCAGCAGCTTAGTTCTGAGCGGGAGAATCTACGAGCAGTACTTC. It codes for CASSLVLSGRIYEQYF.

Only a few counts were recorded for this clonotype. This rearrangement joins TRBV6-5 to TRBJ2-1; 12 nucleotides line up with TRBD2. V gave up 2 bases and J gave up 0 bases; unmatched junction bases: 5. The CDR3 loop spans 18 amino acids. Germline V lookup: CDR1 MNHEY, CDR2 SVGAGI. CDR3 protein: CASSYRLAGARSYNEQFF. The DNA of the CDR3 is TGTGCCAGCAGTTACCGACTAGCGGGAGCCCGCTCCTACAATGAGCAGTTCTTC.

This clonotype was seen a handful of times. The J gene is TRBJ2-1, the V gene TRBV7-8, with 9 bases matching TRBD2. Germline V lookup: CDR1 SGHVS, CDR2 FQNEAQ. The V segment lost 3 bases and the J segment 3 bases; nucleotides outside the gene matches: 3. The CDR3 spans 15 residues. The CDR3 region has the DNA TGTGCCAGCAGCTTCGTAGCGGGAGACTACAATGAGCAGTTCTTC. Translated: CASSFVAGDYNEQFF.

J is TRBJ2-2 and V is TRBV7-2, with D perhaps matching TRBD1 or TRBD2 (5 bases each). The V gene's germline CDR1 is SGHTA and CDR2 FQGNSA. Trimming removed 4 bases at V and 4 bases at J, with 16 bases between. There are 16 residues in the CDR3. CDR3 nucleotides: TGTGCCAGCAGCTCAGGGTCGAGACTATCCACCGGGGAGCTGTTTTTT. This encodes CASSSGSRLSTGELFF.